A selection of T cell receptor beta chains follows, all from one sample in a study of identical twins. Each CDR3 protein is one row after TCRdb ran MiXCR on the 5' RACE reads. The data show some 560,000 distinct CDR3 sequences, more than 9% seen once. The same data also went into a second study, on yellow fever vaccine responses in identical twins.

The sequenced material came from PBMCs. The receptors were gathered from a woman aged 18-29 years in good health. Both conserved end residues are part of each CDR3. Each record gives: V gene, clone size, J gene, D gene, CDR3 protein, CDR3 DNA. A D gene is named only where the DNA matches it firmly. Clone sizes are given selectively: once, few, many, or a class where the clone is expanded.

V: TRBV27; size: few; J: TRBJ1-5; D: TRBD1; CDR3: CASKQIGDSDQPQHF; DNA: TGTGCCAGCAAACAAATCGGGGACAGCGATCAGCCCCAGCATTTT
V: TRBV5-5; size: few; J: TRBJ2-7; D: TRBD1; CDR3: CASSPAGQGGHEQYF; DNA: TGTGCCAGCAGCCCGGCGGGACAGGGGGGACACGAGCAGTACTTC
V: TRBV4-1; size: few; J: TRBJ2-1; D: .; CDR3: CASSQAQGGGHDNEQFF; DNA: TGCGCCAGCAGCCAAGCTCAGGGAGGGGGACATGACAATGAGCAGTTCTTC
V: TRBV6-2/TRBV6-3; size: few; J: TRBJ2-7; D: TRBD2; CDR3: CASSYEAGGISYEQYF; DNA: TGTGCCAGCAGTTATGAAGCGGGAGGAATCTCCTACGAGCAGTACTTC
V: TRBV12-5; size: many; J: TRBJ2-1; D: .; CDR3: CASGLGNEQFF; DNA: TGTGCTAGTGGTTTAGGTAATGAGCAGTTCTTC
V: TRBV27; size: few; J: TRBJ2-7; D: TRBD1; CDR3: CASRLTGYHEQYF; DNA: TGTGCCAGCAGATTGACAGGGTACCACGAGCAGTACTTC
V: TRBV5-1; size: many; J: TRBJ1-6; D: .; CDR3: CASRISVLGNSPLHF; DNA: TGCGCCAGCAGGATTTCGGTTTTGGGAAATTCACCCCTCCACTTT
V: TRBV7-8; size: once; J: TRBJ2-3; D: TRBD2; CDR3: CASSPLPGLAGVRTDTQYF; DNA: TGTGCCAGCAGCCCCCTCCCGGGACTAGCGGGGGTTCGCACAGATACGCAGTATTTT
V: TRBV20-1; size: once; J: TRBJ2-1; D: .; CDR3: CSARSGSGYNEQFF; DNA: TGCAGTGCTAGAAGTGGGAGTGGGTACAATGAGCAGTTCTTC
V: TRBV25-1; size: .; J: TRBJ2-2; D: TRBD1; CDR3: CASRTGQGTGELFF; DNA: TGTGCCAGCAGGACTGGACAGGGTACCGGGGAGCTGTTTTTT
V: TRBV6-2/TRBV6-3; size: few; J: TRBJ2-7; D: .; CDR3: CATRGVRTYEQYF; DNA: TGTGCCACCAGAGGGGTGAGAACCTACGAGCAGTACTTC
V: TRBV28; size: .; J: TRBJ2-3; D: TRBD1; CDR3: CASSDPGQGLDTQYF; DNA: TGTGCCAGCAGTGATCCGGGACAGGGGTTAGATACGCAGTATTTT
V: TRBV7-9; size: once; J: TRBJ2-1; D: TRBD1; CDR3: CASSSRDRGHDEQFF; DNA: TGTGCCAGCAGCTCCCGGGACAGGGGGCATGATGAGCAGTTCTTC
V: TRBV15; size: few; J: TRBJ2-1; D: .; CDR3: CATSRDKTVGGVNNEQFF; DNA: TGTGCCACCAGCAGAGATAAAACAGTGGGGGGAGTTAACAATGAGCAGTTCTTC
V: TRBV7-2; size: .; J: TRBJ2-1; D: TRBD2; CDR3: CASSAPGLAKYNEQFF; DNA: TGTGCCAGCAGCGCACCGGGACTAGCGAAATACAATGAGCAGTTCTTC
V: TRBV20-1; size: .; J: TRBJ2-1; D: TRBD1; CDR3: CSARGFRTGSTYNEQFF; DNA: TGCAGTGCTAGGGGGTTTCGGACAGGCTCTACCTACAATGAGCAGTTCTTC
V: TRBV12-3/TRBV12-4; size: many; J: TRBJ1-1; D: .; CDR3: CASRPGPAINTEAFF; DNA: TGTGCCAGCAGACCGGGTCCAGCCATTAACACTGAAGCTTTCTTT
V: TRBV20-1; size: many; J: TRBJ2-7; D: .; CDR3: CSAREGEEQYF; DNA: TGCAGTGCTAGAGAGGGGGAAGAGCAGTACTTC
V: TRBV5-1; size: few; J: TRBJ1-6; D: .; CDR3: CASSTSTVLHSPLHF; DNA: TGCGCCAGCAGCACGTCAACAGTACTACATTCACCCCTCCACTTT
V: TRBV12-3/TRBV12-4; size: few; J: TRBJ1-1; D: TRBD1; CDR3: CASRRDTGGGETEAFF; DNA: TGTGCCAGCAGGAGAGATACAGGGGGAGGGGAAACTGAAGCTTTCTTT
V: TRBV7-6; size: many; J: TRBJ2-1; D: .; CDR3: CASSFDSNEQFF; DNA: TGTGCCAGCAGCTTCGACTCCAATGAGCAGTTCTTC
V: TRBV5-1; size: few; J: TRBJ2-5; D: .; CDR3: CASSLEGRVEETQYF; DNA: TGCGCCAGCAGCTTGGAGGGACGGGTGGAAGAGACCCAGTACTTC
V: TRBV12-3/TRBV12-4; size: many; J: TRBJ2-7; D: TRBD1; CDR3: CASSARDRVSKDF; DNA: TGTGCCAGCAGTGCCCGGGACAGGGTTTCAAAGGACTTC
V: TRBV29-1; size: many; J: TRBJ2-1; D: TRBD1; CDR3: CSVLRGRNEQFF; DNA: TGCAGCGTCTTAAGGGGGCGAAATGAGCAGTTCTTC
V: TRBV12-3/TRBV12-4; size: .; J: TRBJ2-7; D: TRBD2; CDR3: CASSPRGGTGGQNYEQYF; DNA: TGTGCCAGCAGTCCCCGGGGTGGAACGGGAGGCCAGAACTACGAGCAGTACTTC
V: TRBV29-1; size: many; J: TRBJ2-1; D: .; CDR3: CSVEGAGAPSSYNEQFF; DNA: TGCAGCGTTGAGGGGGCGGGAGCACCGAGCTCCTACAATGAGCAGTTCTTC
V: TRBV11-3; size: .; J: TRBJ2-2; D: TRBD1; CDR3: CASSSRTGVWMNTGELFF; DNA: TGTGCCAGCAGCTCTCGGACAGGGGTTTGGATGAACACCGGGGAGCTGTTTTTT
V: TRBV20-1; size: few; J: TRBJ2-1; D: TRBD2; CDR3: CSAPPLAGANEQFF; DNA: TGCAGTGCCCCACCACTAGCGGGAGCTAATGAGCAGTTCTTC
V: TRBV7-9; size: .; J: TRBJ2-3; D: .; CDR3: CASSPDRIGTDTQYF; DNA: TGTGCCAGCAGCCCGGACAGAATCGGCACAGATACGCAGTATTTT
V: TRBV4-3; size: .; J: TRBJ2-3; D: .; CDR3: CASSQDPAGDTQYF; DNA: TGCGCCAGCAGCCAAGACCCCGCGGGGGATACGCAGTATTTT
V: TRBV3-1; size: .; J: TRBJ2-1; D: .; CDR3: CASSQGRGNEQFF; DNA: TGTGCCAGCAGCCAAGGAAGGGGTAATGAGCAGTTCTTC
V: TRBV27; size: .; J: TRBJ2-7; D: TRBD2; CDR3: CASRGGPPGEQYF; DNA: TGTGCCAGCCGCGGGGGACCACCCGGCGAGCAGTACTTC
V: TRBV5-1; size: many; J: TRBJ2-7; D: TRBD2; CDR3: CASSFESSGGAYEQYF; DNA: TGCGCCAGCAGCTTTGAGTCTAGCGGGGGGGCCTACGAGCAGTACTTC
V: TRBV5-1; size: once; J: TRBJ2-6; D: TRBD1; CDR3: CASNSQGASGANVLTF; DNA: TGCGCCAGCAACTCACAGGGGGCTTCAGGGGCCAACGTCCTGACTTTC
V: TRBV7-9; size: .; J: TRBJ2-7; D: TRBD1; CDR3: CASRLGPGQGSEQYF; DNA: TGTGCCAGCAGGCTGGGACCGGGACAGGGGTCCGAGCAGTACTTC
V: TRBV27; size: .; J: TRBJ2-1; D: .; CDR3: CASWLGGREFF; DNA: TGTGCCAGTTGGTTGGGGGGTCGTGAATTCTTC
V: TRBV6-5; size: few; J: TRBJ2-7; D: .; CDR3: CASSYGGANEQYF; DNA: TGTGCCAGCAGTTACGGGGGGGCCAACGAGCAGTACTTC
V: TRBV10-3; size: .; J: TRBJ2-2; D: .; CDR3: CAISASEGPGELFF; DNA: TGTGCCATCTCTGCCAGCGAGGGCCCCGGGGAGCTGTTTTTT
V: TRBV4-3; size: .; J: TRBJ2-7; D: TRBD1; CDR3: CASSQDGGTGVYEQYF; DNA: TGCGCCAGCAGCCAAGATGGGGGGACAGGAGTCTACGAGCAGTACTTC
V: TRBV4-3; size: many; J: TRBJ2-3; D: .; CDR3: CASSQDSWASDTQYF; DNA: TGCGCCAGCAGCCAAGACTCCTGGGCGTCAGATACGCAGTATTTT
V: TRBV3-1; size: .; J: TRBJ2-1; D: TRBD2; CDR3: CASSQMSSGGTSYNEQFF; DNA: TGTGCCAGCAGCCAAATGTCTAGCGGGGGGACATCCTACAATGAGCAGTTCTTC
V: TRBV9; size: .; J: TRBJ1-2; D: TRBD1; CDR3: CASSGTGGDLGGYTF; DNA: TGTGCCAGCAGCGGGACAGGGGGCGACCTGGGAGGCTACACCTTC
V: TRBV29-1; size: few; J: TRBJ2-1; D: TRBD2; CDR3: CSDGGSSYNEQFF; DNA: TGCAGCGATGGCGGGAGTTCCTACAATGAGCAGTTCTTC
V: TRBV27; size: few; J: TRBJ2-3; D: TRBD2; CDR3: CASSLFLADSTDTQYF; DNA: TGTGCCAGCAGTTTATTTCTAGCGGACAGCACAGATACGCAGTATTTT
V: TRBV4-3; size: few; J: TRBJ2-7; D: .; CDR3: CASSPTLSATYEQYF; DNA: TGCGCCAGCAGCCCTACTCTCTCAGCCACCTACGAGCAGTACTTC
V: TRBV4-3; size: few; J: TRBJ2-3; D: TRBD2; CDR3: CASSQGLAGPADTQYF; DNA: TGCGCCAGCAGCCAAGGACTAGCGGGCCCCGCGGATACGCAGTATTTT
V: TRBV7-2; size: few; J: TRBJ2-7; D: TRBD1; CDR3: CASSLVDRVWVEQYF; DNA: TGTGCCAGCAGTTTGGTGGACAGGGTGTGGGTCGAGCAGTACTTC
V: TRBV6-2/TRBV6-3; size: few; J: TRBJ2-3; D: TRBD1; CDR3: CASRQGATDTQYF; DNA: TGTGCCAGTCGACAGGGGGCCACAGATACGCAGTATTTT